What follows is one TCR beta chain and its context. No antigen is known for it. The data are from a study of T cell responses to AZD1222 COVID-19 vaccine. Across the study: Samples with a second dose at about 4 or about 12 weeks were pooled together. Study conclusions and caveats: Two doses of AZD1222 preceded a rise in Spike-specific TCR breadth and depth. The span of vaccine-associated CD4 TCRs extended across spike, with dominance at 160-218 and 743-854. Most donors were white British, females outnumbered males, and clonal diversity was possibly underestimated.

The V gene's germline CDR1 is SGDLS and CDR2 YYNGEE. Trimming pared 0 bases from V and 3 bases from J, leaving 7 bases between. This CDR3 region has 15 residues. The protocol was immunoSEQ multiplex PCR, while the TCRdb copy is restricted to in-frame clones and leaves out a portion. The sample yields 200,000 to 300,000 clones, over 90% seen once. Sequenced material: peripheral blood, taken on day 0 of AZD1222 vaccination. The TCR comes from an adult in good health. V usage is TRBV9 and J usage is TRBJ2-6, with unresolved D. The CDR3 region is CASSVGGNGANVLTF. The CDR3 bases are TGTGCCAGCAGCGTAGGAGGCAATGGGGCCAACGTCCTGACTTTC.